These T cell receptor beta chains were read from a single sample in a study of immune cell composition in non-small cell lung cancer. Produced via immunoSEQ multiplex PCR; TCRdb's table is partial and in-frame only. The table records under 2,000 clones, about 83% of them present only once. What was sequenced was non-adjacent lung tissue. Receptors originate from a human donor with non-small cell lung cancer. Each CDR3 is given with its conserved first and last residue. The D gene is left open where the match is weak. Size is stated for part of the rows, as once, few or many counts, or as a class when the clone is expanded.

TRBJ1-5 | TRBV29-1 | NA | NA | CSVEVGGGGQPQHF | TGCAGCGTTGAAGTTGGGGGGGGCGGTCAGCCCCAGCATTTT
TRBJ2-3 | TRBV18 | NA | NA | CASSPLQESRGNPQYF | TGTGCCAGCTCACCACTTCAGGAGAGTAGGGGTAATCCACAGTATTTT
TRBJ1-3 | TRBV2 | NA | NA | CASSELGGNTIYF | TGTGCCAGCAGTGAACTTGGAGGGAACACCATATATTTT
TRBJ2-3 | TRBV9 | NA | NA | CASSQALAGTDTQYF | TGTGCCAGCAGCCAGGCATTAGCGGGCACAGATACGCAGTATTTT
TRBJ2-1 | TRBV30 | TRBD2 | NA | CAWSFSGSHNEQFF | TGTGCCTGGAGCTTTAGCGGGAGCCACAATGAGCAGTTCTTC
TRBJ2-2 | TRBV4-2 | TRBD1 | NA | CASSQDNRGLGELFF | TGTGCCAGCAGCCAAGATAACAGGGGGCTCGGGGAGCTGTTTTTT
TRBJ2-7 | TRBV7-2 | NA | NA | CASSSHGTRYEQYF | TGTGCCAGCAGCTCTCACGGGACAAGATACGAGCAGTACTTC
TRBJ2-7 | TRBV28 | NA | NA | CASSPGISEQYF | TGTGCCAGCAGCCCCGGGATCTCCGAGCAGTACTTC
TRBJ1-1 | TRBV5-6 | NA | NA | CASSFFSGSEAFF | TGTGCCAGCAGCTTTTTTTCAGGGTCTGAAGCTTTCTTT
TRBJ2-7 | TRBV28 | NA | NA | CASSPTDSTGQYF | TGTGCCAGCAGTCCCACCGACTCGACTGGGCAGTACTTC
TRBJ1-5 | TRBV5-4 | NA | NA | CASSGGGGQPQHF | TGTGCCAGCAGCGGTGGGGGGGGTCAGCCCCAGCATTTT
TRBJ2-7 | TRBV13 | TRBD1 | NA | CASGDRTYEQYF | TGTGCCAGCGGGGACAGAACCTACGAGCAGTACTTC
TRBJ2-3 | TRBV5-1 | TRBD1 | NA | CASSSGTGSIDTQYF | TGCGCCAGCAGCTCCGGGACAGGGAGTATAGATACGCAGTATTTT
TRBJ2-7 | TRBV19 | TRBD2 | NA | CASRPGTSGRGEQYF | TGTGCCAGTAGGCCCGGAACTAGCGGGAGAGGCGAGCAGTACTTC
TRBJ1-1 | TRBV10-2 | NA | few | CASRNNHMNTEAFF | TGCGCCAGCAGGAATAACCACATGAACACTGAAGCTTTCTTT
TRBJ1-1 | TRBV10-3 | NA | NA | CAISESAGANTEAFF | TGTGCCATCAGTGAGTCTGCGGGGGCGAACACTGAAGCTTTCTTT
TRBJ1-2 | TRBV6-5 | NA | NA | CASSYSRFYGYTF | TGTGCCAGCAGTTACAGTAGATTCTATGGCTACACCTTC